Described below is a single TCR beta chain sequence and its context. Its specificity is not known. Repertoires were generated with immunoSEQ multiplex PCR, while TCRdb's copy carries only in-frame clones and drops some. The sample includes 40,000 to 65,000 clones, roughly 84% seen only once; the top ten take approximately 4.6%. CDR3 length: 13 amino acids. Germline loops: CDR1 SNHLY, CDR2 FYNNEI. V was cut by 6 bases and J by 7 bases, with 15 bases left in between. This sample stems from a study of OX40 agonist ivuxolimab in advanced cancers. Study context: Ivuxolimab, which patients received intravenously every 2 weeks, was dosed at 0.01 to 10 mg/kg. Patients undergoing dose escalation presented with hepatocellular carcinoma, melanoma, renal cell or head and neck cancer.

Overall study findings and caveats: Antigen targets of the expanded peripheral T cells went undetermined. The study observed clonal expansion of CD4+ and CD8+ blood T cells by week 6 at 0.1 to 3.0 mg/kg.

The J gene is TRBJ1-1, the V gene TRBV2; D is undetermined. The specimen comprised CD4+ or CD8+ T cells sorted from blood, sampled in a trial of the OX40 agonist ivuxolimab. The clonotype was recovered from an adult with an advanced solid tumor such as melanoma, head and neck, liver or kidney cancer. CDR3 sequence reads: CASSLPRRVEAFF. The DNA of the CDR3 is TGTGCCAGCAGCTTACCCCGTAGGGTTGAAGCTTTCTTT. Filled out from reference TRBV2 and TRBJ1-1, the complete variable domain reads EPEVTQTPSHQVTQMGQEVILRCVPISNHLYFYWYRQILGQKVEFLVSFYNNEISEKSEIFDDQFSVERPDGSNFTLKIRSTKLEDSAMYFCASSLPRRVEAFFGQGTRLTVV.